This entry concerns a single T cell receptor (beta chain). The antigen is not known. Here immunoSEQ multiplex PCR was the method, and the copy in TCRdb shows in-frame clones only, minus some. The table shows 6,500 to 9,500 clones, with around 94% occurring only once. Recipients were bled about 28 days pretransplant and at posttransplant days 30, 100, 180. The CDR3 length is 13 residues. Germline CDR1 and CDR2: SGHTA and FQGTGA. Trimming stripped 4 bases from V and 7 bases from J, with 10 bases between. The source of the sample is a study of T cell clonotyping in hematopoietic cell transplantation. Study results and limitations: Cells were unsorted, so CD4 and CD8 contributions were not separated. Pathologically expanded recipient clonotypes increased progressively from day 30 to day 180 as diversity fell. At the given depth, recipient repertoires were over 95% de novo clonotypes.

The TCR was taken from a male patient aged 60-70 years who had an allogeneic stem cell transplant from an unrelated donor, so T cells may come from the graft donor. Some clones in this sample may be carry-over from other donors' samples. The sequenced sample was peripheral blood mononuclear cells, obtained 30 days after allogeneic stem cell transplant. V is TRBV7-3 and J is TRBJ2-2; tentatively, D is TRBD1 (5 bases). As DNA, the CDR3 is TGTGCCAGCAGCTATCGGCAGGGCGGGGAGCTGTTTTTT. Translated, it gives CASSYRQGGELFF.